One and the same sample provided the 2 T cell receptor beta chains below, sequenced in a study of OX40 agonist ivuxolimab in advanced cancers. Only in-frame clones appear in the TCRdb table, and some are missing; sequencing was by immunoSEQ multiplex PCR. The sample comprises 65,000 to 80,000 clones, approximately 84% of which are singletons, and approximately 2% rests with the top ten. The sample consisted of CD4+ or CD8+ T cells sorted from blood, taken in a trial of the OX40 agonist ivuxolimab. The receptors were gathered from an adult with an advanced solid tumor such as melanoma, head and neck, liver or kidney cancer.

This chain connects TRBV9 to TRBJ2-7; D is undetermined. The CDR3 loop spans 14 amino acids. Germline-derived CDR1 and CDR2 are SGDLS and YYNGEE. Trimming cost V 0 bases and J 0 bases, with 7 bases left between them. The chain's CDR3 is CASSVDLSSYEQYF. Written as DNA, the CDR3 is TGTGCCAGCAGCGTAGATCTCAGCTCCTACGAGCAGTACTTC.

This clone was seen once. This chain connects TRBV6-6 to TRBJ2-6; D gene uncertain. V gave up 8 bases and J gave up 5 bases, with 4 bases separating them. CDR1 MNHNY and CDR2 SVGAGI come from the germline V gene (reference sequence). The CDR3 is 11 residues long. The CDR3: CASSRANVLTF. Written as DNA, the CDR3 is TGTGCCAGCTCGAGGGCCAACGTCCTGACTTTC.